The rows below give T cell receptor beta chains drawn from one sample of a study of Graves' ophthalmopathy and Graves' hyperthyroidism. TCRdb called the multiplex PCR reads again in MiXCR, with one record for every CDR3 protein. The sample includes around 1.1 million distinct CDR3 sequences, about two fifths of them seen just once. The sequenced sample consisted of peripheral blood or thyroid tissue (not recorded which). Every receptor here comes from an adult man with Graves' hyperthyroidism. Each CDR3 is given with its conserved first and last residue. D genes are given only for firm matches. The size entry is marked missing in some rows and otherwise reads once, few, many or a size class.

TRBD1	TRBV4-3	NA	TRBJ1-2	CASSQGTGGAYGYTF	TGCGCCAGCAGCCAGGGGACAGGGGGCGCGTATGGCTACACCTTC
NA	TRBV12-3/TRBV12-4	many	TRBJ1-2	CASTIGVYGYTF	TGTGCCAGCACCATTGGGGTCTATGGCTACACCTTC
TRBD1	TRBV19	many	TRBJ2-6	CASGQGATFGANVLTF	TGTGCCAGCGGACAGGGGGCGACTTTTGGGGCCAACGTCCTGACTTTC
NA	TRBV2	many	TRBJ1-4	CASSPTPEAEKLFF	TGTGCCAGCAGTCCGACCCCGGAGGCGGAAAAACTGTTTTTT
TRBD2	TRBV9	NA	TRBJ2-3	CASSNGGGTDTQYF	TGTGCCAGCAGCAATGGCGGGGGGACAGATACGCAGTATTTT
NA	TRBV29-1	once	TRBJ1-2	CSAEGGANKNYGYTF	TGCAGCGCCGAGGGGGGGGCCAACAAGAACTATGGCTACACCTTC
NA	TRBV7-2	NA	TRBJ2-2	CASSKQAGFTGELFF	TGTGCCAGCAGCAAACAGGCGGGGTTCACCGGGGAGCTGTTTTTT
NA	TRBV10-2	NA	TRBJ2-7	CASSVGGRGVPYEQYF	TGTGCCAGCAGCGTAGGGGGTAGGGGAGTTCCCTACGAGCAGTACTTC
NA	TRBV29-1	many	TRBJ2-5	CSGYQGFQETQYF	TGCAGCGGATACCAGGGATTTCAAGAGACCCAGTACTTC
NA	TRBV7-9	NA	TRBJ1-5	CASSRQTNSPQHF	TGTGCCAGCAGCCGACAGACAAATTCACCCCAGCATTTT
TRBD1	TRBV7-2	once	TRBJ2-7	CASSLDQGQPYEQYF	TGTGCCAGCAGCTTAGATCAGGGACAGCCCTACGAGCAGTACTTC
TRBD1	TRBV7-9	few	TRBJ1-3	CASSLETGGRGNTIYF	TGTGCCAGCAGCTTAGAGACAGGGGGAAGAGGAAACACCATATATTTT
NA	TRBV5-8	NA	TRBJ1-5	CASSLGQRLLYSNQPQHF	TGTGCCAGCAGCTTGGGGCAGCGCTTACTATATAGCAATCAGCCCCAGCATTTT
TRBD1	TRBV6-6	once	TRBJ2-5	CASRSGQGIVGETQYF	TGTGCCAGCAGGTCGGGACAGGGGATCGTTGGTGAGACCCAGTACTTC
NA	TRBV11-2	NA	TRBJ2-7	CASSFIASSSHYEQYF	TGTGCCAGCAGCTTTATAGCCAGTAGTTCCCACTACGAGCAGTACTTC
NA	TRBV5-5	many	TRBJ1-1	CASSLVGGGIEAFF	TGTGCCAGCAGCTTGGTAGGCGGGGGGATTGAAGCTTTCTTT
NA	TRBV7-9	NA	TRBJ2-5	CASSLGWTVQETQYF	TGTGCCAGCAGCTTAGGATGGACAGTCCAAGAGACCCAGTACTTC
NA	TRBV30	NA	TRBJ1-2	CAWSSTGDYGYTF	TGTGCCTGGTCGTCAACGGGGGACTATGGCTACACCTTC